The entry below gives a single TCR beta chain sequence along with its context. This clone has a single count. This clone's antigen is unknown. No base-level quality is on record; no much larger clone is a single base apart. Other DNA sequences within the sample encode an identical CDR3. The cohort consisted of hundreds of healthy bone marrow donors. At the time of sampling, every cohort member was nominally healthy, though immune exposures that went unrecorded were likely present. The donor was CMV seronegative and was included in the group of 352 seronegative cohort members. A peripheral blood sample was collected from each donor, and TCR beta sequencing was performed on peripheral blood mononuclear cells. The Qiagen DNeasy Blood Extraction Kit was used to extract genomic DNA from the blood cell samples. Taken from the germline V gene, the CDR1 and CDR2 loops are SNHLY and FYNNEI. Clipping removes 5 bases from V and 2 bases from J, with 1 as the unmatched junction base count. Counted from cysteine to phenylalanine, this CDR3 has 14 amino acids. The DNA shown is the 42-base CDR3, in frame from base 1.

The library was obtained by the immunoSEQ multiplex PCR assay. The multiplex PCR relied on a mix of 60 forward primers for TCR Vbeta segments and 13 reverse primers for TCR Jbeta segments. A multiplex PCR assay on genomic DNA amplified the CDR3 region of rearranged TCR beta genes. The Illumina HiSeq System was used to sequence the amplified TCR beta libraries as 87-base-pair reads. The paper's data handling went like this. A later analysis counted around 72 million unique TCR beta chains across the 500 to 850 repertoires, and around 9.9 million of these chains were shared by at least two donors. To remove PCR and sequencing errors, raw reads were error-corrected and collapsed into unique sequences using a nearest-neighbor algorithm that merged closely related sequences. V, D and J gene segments were assigned by aligning CDR3 sequences to IMGT reference sequences. Each retained sequence needed at least a six-nucleotide match to both a V gene segment and a J gene segment. Rearrangements were called productive when the CDR3 lacked stop codons and stayed in frame with V and J; all others were non-productive. CDR3 was defined according to IMGT convention as the region running from the second conserved V-encoded cysteine to the conserved J-encoded phenylalanine. In an earlier analysis of approximately 500 of the donors, sequences lacking an unambiguous match to a single V gene segment were excluded. In an earlier analysis of approximately 560 of the donors, a V segment was called functional when productive rearrangements were above 56.7%, and segregating when the standard deviation between donors exceeded 5%. To diagnose cytomegalovirus status from the catalog of TCR beta chain sequences, a statistical classification framework was built. In a later analysis, V and J genes were assigned by comparing TCR nucleotide sequences against IMGT/GENE-DB human TR gene sequences. The TCRdist pipeline was used in a later analysis to assign CDR3 sequences and most-parsimonious VDJ recombination scenarios. In a later analysis, each TCR beta chain was defined by its CDR3 amino acid sequence together with its V-gene family, and reads without a unique V-gene family were excluded. To address suspected cross-contamination and a sequencing artifact, a later analysis removed a few hundred highly shared, low-generation-probability nucleotide sequences. A later analysis calculated a clonal expansion index for each public chain from normalized within-repertoire ranks of inferred template counts. A later analysis computed generation probabilities with a VDJ recombination model fitted to out-of-frame rearrangements, and checked the results against IGoR. In a later analysis, TCR-TCR, TCR-HLA and TCR-CMV co-occurrence was scored with hypergeometric tests, and a repertoire-size bias correction was applied to TCR pairs. To estimate false discovery rates, a later analysis permuted the HLA or CMV assignments 20 times. In a later analysis, co-occurring TCRs were grouped using DBSCAN, with TCRdist sequence similarity added in when clustering inside HLA-allele-positive subsets. For co-occurrence clustering, repertoires with fewer than 30,000 or more than 120,000 public chains were excluded, along with 5 or 6 repertoires with anomalous nucleotide sharing. TCRdb took this table from immuneACCESS and kept in-frame rearrangements with V and J called. Such tables lack part of the clones; where checked against another copy, unresolved V genes explain under half of the gap, and the rest is unexplained. The V and J calls and clone size were taken over from that table, and D and trimming were inferred from the DNA. The sample table contains over 95,000 clones; only one count was recorded for about 80% of them. The ten largest account for more than 3% of the sample.

This entry is derived from a study of cytomegalovirus exposure and HLA in healthy donors (dated by TCRdb to 2016 to 2017). In the study overall: An earlier analysis of around 600 of the donors reported approximately 300 Gb of sequence data and around 120 million unique TCR beta sequences from about 200 million T cells. Approximately 300 gigabases of sequencing data and around 85 million unique TCR sequences made up an early release that covered 500 to 700 HLA-typed donors. The genetic ancestry cluster associated with self-reported Caucasian donors included 81% of the roughly 390 genotyped donors. The study aimed to test whether signatures of past pathogen exposure could be identified by cataloging public T cell receptors. Using immunosequencing, the study profiled T cell repertoires from 640 or so subjects and related those repertoires to cytomegalovirus serostatus. Along with the approximately 670-subject first cohort, a separate validation cohort of more than 90 different subjects was used. The study combined high-throughput TCR immunosequencing, statistical association of individual TCRs with disease status, and machine learning to predict cytomegalovirus infection status. A later analysis re-examined previously published TCR beta repertoires from 610 or so donors and added high-resolution HLA genotyping to investigate patterns of TCR occurrence. In the later analysis, no new phenotypic data were used to find candidate immune exposures; instead, reliance was placed on TCR beta sequences and their occurrence across donors. An earlier analysis of several hundred of the donors applied high-throughput TCR beta sequencing to assess whether each TCR beta V gene segment acted as functional or pseudogenic. Donor age, sex, ethnicity and CMV serostatus were compiled alongside the repertoire data. Genome-wide SNP genotypes for about three fifths of the roughly 700 donors were used in a later genetic analysis, which treated that subset as a discovery cohort. Every repertoire in the discovery cohort had been generated on one and the same sequencing platform. HLA typing covered class I and class II loci at four-digit resolution. Typing coverage differed by locus: A, B, C, DRB1 and DQB1 were typed in roughly 629-630 donors, DQA1 in 500 to 550, DPA1 in around 600, and DPB1 in 450 to 480. About five DR-DQ haplotypes were handled as single units for association and clustering because linkage in the cohort was strong. On average, around 230,000 unique TCR beta nucleotide sequences were sequenced per donor among roughly 430 genotyped donors of the cohort, with approximately 18% of those sequences being non-productive.

Overall results and qualifications from the work: A further reported finding was that TCR beta sequences accurately predicted the HLA-A and HLA-B alleles for most subjects in the first cohort. A later analysis reported that several top co-occurrence clusters appeared linked to parvovirus B19, influenza, CMV and Epstein-Barr virus. A group of highly shared sequence variants was considered likely to be a technical artifact of the sequencing pipeline. The earlier analysis of around 600 of the donors excluded some 15 rarely observed V segments, including chromosome 9 orphons, because counts were too low. A later genetic analysis associated a missense DCLRE1C variant with V-gene and J-gene trimming of TCR beta chains, and an independent cohort replicated the association. In a later analysis, the rate of TCR association differed among HLA loci, with DRB1 alleles having the most associated TCRs and HLA-C alleles having the fewest. When HLA alleles, especially DR and DQ, strongly co-occurred, attributing TCR associations to individual alleles was difficult. A later analysis associated roughly 17,000 TCR beta sequences with specific HLA alleles at a false discovery rate of 0.05. A few of the identified cytomegalovirus-associated TCR beta chains were confirmed in vitro to be specific for cytomegalovirus antigens. Broadly in line with IMGT annotations, most TCR beta V segments showed up in productive rearrangements about 87% or about 30% of the time in an earlier analysis of about 500 of the donors. In a later analysis, HLA-associated TCR beta chains showed more clonal expansion and lower generation probabilities than non-associated chains that were equally common. In the study, 164 TCR beta chains were listed as associated with cytomegalovirus. In a later analysis, most CMV-associated TCR beta chains were found to appear HLA-restricted, with HLA associations seemingly driven largely by CMV exposure. Linkage disequilibrium might explain the correlated functional status among segregating V segments, but an unknown experimental factor could not be ruled out. For the cohort, immune exposure information was limited to CMV serostatus. Sequencing depth was assumed to be roughly uniform across donors in the presence/absence analyses, though that assumption may not hold. In a later genetic analysis, fewer N-insertions in productive TCRs were reported among donors in an Asian-associated ancestry cluster than the approximately 710-donor mean. Most TCR sequences were seen in very few donors, while some public TCRs were found in many individuals. Some IMGT-functional V segments, including TRBV6-2 and TRBV6-3, could not be told apart with the 87-base-pair reads, so those segments were excluded. Because HLA typing was missing for some donors at each locus, association tests included only the typed subset. In this cohort, only TCR beta chains were sequenced, and detectable features were limited by the absence of alpha or paired-chain data. The authors suggested that the approach could potentially be extended to other disease states and immunological phenotypes. The classifier was reported to diagnose cytomegalovirus status with high specificity and sensitivity in both the original cohort and the validation cohort.

The sequence was collected from a man aged 35-49 years in good health and CMV-seronegative. In this chain, TRBV2 is recombined with TRBJ1-3; 9 bases in between match TRBD1. The specimen was PBMCs. The encoded CDR3 is CASSRDRAGNTIYF. The DNA is as follows: TGTGCCAGCAGTCGGGACAGGGCTGGAAACACCATATATTTT.